The clone carrying this T cell receptor beta chain was recorded a few times. The record originates from a study of blood T cells in healthy people across ages. Primed by a sample-barcoded 5' primer and a J-beta primer mix, a second PCR proceeded for about 6 to 11 cycles. Via MiXCR, TCRdb re-called the 5' RACE reads, giving one row per CDR3 protein. The sample lists about 500,000 distinct CDR3 sequences; 24% were seen once. Per the germline V gene, CDR1 is SQVTM and CDR2 is ANQGSEA. The CDR3 loop spans 14 amino acids. V was cut by 0 bases and J by 0 bases, with 8 bases left in between. Russia was home to the donors, healthy Caucasian individuals aged about 6 to 90. This same sample was also taken into another study, of T cells of mothers and their children.

The rearrangement joins TRBV29-1 to TRBJ2-5; possible D gene TRBD1, 6 bases. The sequence was collected from a boy between 10 and 17 years old in good health. Sequences were obtained from blood. The CDR3 spells CSVEDQGYQETQYF. The CDR3 region has the DNA TGCAGCGTTGAAGATCAGGGGTACCAAGAGACCCAGTACTTC.